These T cell receptor beta chains were read from a single sample in a study of T cell responses to AZD1222 COVID-19 vaccine. The method was immunoSEQ multiplex PCR; TCRdb's version includes in-frame clones alone and lacks a portion of them. The sample has 100,000 to 150,000 clones; roughly 90% are singletons. Sequencing was performed on peripheral blood, taken 28 days after the second AZD1222 dose. The receptors here all came from an adult who received the AZD1222 COVID-19 vaccine. Each CDR3 is given with its conserved first and last residue. A D gene is named only where the DNA matches it firmly. Clone size is stated in some rows and not others, as once, few, many or a class when expanded.

d_call j_call v_call clone_size cdr3_aa cdr3_nt
NA TRBJ2-1 TRBV10-3 NA CAISEFTGRSYNEQFF TGTGCCATCAGTGAGTTTACAGGGCGCTCCTACAATGAGCAGTTCTTC
NA TRBJ1-3 TRBV7-9 NA CASSLAPRHHSGNTIYF TGTGCCAGCAGCTTAGCGCCACGCCACCACTCTGGAAACACCATATATTTT
NA TRBJ2-2 TRBV3-1/TRBV3-2 NA CASSQGRGSGTGELFF TGTGCCAGCAGCCAAGGGAGAGGGAGCGGCACCGGGGAGCTGTTTTTT
NA TRBJ1-5 TRBV4-1 NA CASSQESGGNQPQHF TGCGCCAGCAGCCAAGAATCCGGGGGCAATCAGCCCCAGCATTTT
NA TRBJ2-1 TRBV18 NA CASSLPGALPDNEQFF TGTGCCAGCTCCCTCCCAGGGGCACTACCAGACAATGAGCAGTTCTTC
NA TRBJ2-5 TRBV2 NA CASSPREVEETQYF TGTGCCAGCAGTCCCAGGGAAGTAGAAGAGACCCAGTACTTC
NA TRBJ1-2 TRBV30 NA CAWSATWGSRGYTF TGTGCCTGGAGCGCAACCTGGGGCAGTCGTGGCTACACCTTC
NA TRBJ2-6 TRBV2 NA CASDLRASGANVLTF TGTGCCAGCGACCTTCGGGCTTCTGGGGCCAACGTCCTGACTTTC
NA TRBJ2-3 TRBV21-1 NA CASLGSRDPRSTDTQYF TGTGCCAGTCTGGGTAGCCGGGACCCACGATCCACAGATACGCAGTATTTT
NA TRBJ1-5 TRBV27 NA CASSWYRAGQPQHF TGTGCCAGCAGTTGGTATAGGGCAGGCCAGCCCCAGCATTTT
NA TRBJ2-7 TRBV2 NA CASSLGTVESQQYF TGTGCCAGCAGCCTCGGGACGGTGGAATCTCAGCAGTACTTC
NA TRBJ2-7 TRBV28 NA CASSLWVERDYEQYF TGTGCCAGCAGTTTATGGGTGGAGAGAGACTACGAGCAGTACTTC
NA TRBJ1-5 TRBV5-1 NA CASSSGRQFGNQPQHF TGCGCCAGCAGCTCCGGCAGACAGTTCGGCAATCAGCCCCAGCATTTT
NA TRBJ2-3 TRBV3-1/TRBV3-2 NA CASSQDRGDRAQYF TGTGCCAGCAGCCAAGATCGTGGCGATCGAGCGCAGTATTTT
TRBD1 TRBJ1-1 TRBV5-1 NA CASSRAGGMNTEAFF TGCGCCAGCAGTCGGGCAGGGGGTATGAACACTGAAGCTTTCTTT
NA TRBJ2-5 TRBV5-6 NA CASSRRVIHQETQYF TGTGCCAGCAGCCGCAGGGTAATTCACCAAGAGACCCAGTACTTC
TRBD2 TRBJ2-2 TRBV5-1 NA CASSLTAGGPKGMSGELFF TGCGCCAGCAGCTTGACAGCGGGAGGCCCAAAGGGGATGTCCGGGGAGCTGTTTTTT
TRBD1 TRBJ2-7 TRBV6-5 NA CASRAGQGTYEQYF TGTGCCAGCAGAGCGGGACAGGGGACTTACGAGCAGTACTTC
NA TRBJ1-2 TRBV19 NA CASSIAPRGNYGYTF TGTGCCAGTAGTATAGCCCCGCGGGGGAACTATGGCTACACCTTC
TRBD1 TRBJ1-1 TRBV18 NA CASSARQGAEAFF TGTGCCAGCTCAGCTCGACAGGGTGCTGAAGCTTTCTTT
TRBD2 TRBJ2-7 TRBV7-9 NA CASSRTGGSSYEQYF TGTGCCAGCAGCCGTACGGGGGGGAGCTCCTACGAGCAGTACTTC
NA TRBJ2-5 TRBV5-1 NA CASSPSSQETQYF TGCGCCAGCAGCCCTAGCTCTCAAGAGACCCAGTACTTC
NA TRBJ1-1 TRBV30 NA CAWSVAGYTEAFF TGTGCCTGGAGTGTAGCAGGGTACACTGAAGCTTTCTTT
TRBD2 TRBJ2-1 TRBV7-7 NA CASSPTPGLAGFNEQFF TGTGCCAGCAGCCCCACACCGGGACTAGCGGGATTCAATGAGCAGTTCTTC
NA TRBJ2-1 TRBV18 NA CASSPIEGTYNEQFF TGTGCCAGCTCACCAATCGAGGGCACCTACAATGAGCAGTTCTTC
NA TRBJ1-1 TRBV6-1 once CASSEQGRVTEAFF TGTGCCAGCAGTGAACAGGGAAGGGTCACTGAAGCTTTCTTT
TRBD1 TRBJ1-5 TRBV5-1 NA CASSTGQGINQPQHF TGCGCCAGCAGCACAGGACAGGGCATCAATCAGCCCCAGCATTTT
NA TRBJ2-1 TRBV6-5 NA CASSYFTGGGNEQFF TGTGCCAGCAGTTACTTCACAGGGGGGGGCAATGAGCAGTTCTTC
TRBD1 TRBJ1-6 TRBV2 NA CASSPDRTGKNSPLHF TGTGCCAGCAGCCCGGACAGGACTGGAAAGAATTCCCCCCTCCACTTT
NA TRBJ2-2 TRBV5-1 NA CASSFPSGELFF TGCGCCAGCAGCTTCCCTTCCGGGGAGCTGTTTTTT
TRBD1 TRBJ1-5 TRBV6-6 NA CASSYVRGRGNQPQHF TGTGCCAGCAGTTACGTCAGGGGGCGCGGGAATCAGCCCCAGCATTTT
NA TRBJ2-7 TRBV18 NA CASSFQGGYEQYF TGTGCCAGCTCTTTTCAGGGGGGCTACGAGCAGTACTTC
NA TRBJ2-1 TRBV29-1 NA CSVEYLDLEQFF TGCAGCGTTGAATATTTGGACCTTGAGCAGTTCTTC
NA TRBJ1-5 TRBV15 NA CATSREKMRNQPQHF TGTGCCACCAGCAGAGAGAAGATGAGGAATCAGCCCCAGCATTTT
TRBD1 TRBJ1-5 TRBV2 NA CASSRTGGYQPQHF TGTGCCAGCAGTCGGACAGGGGGATATCAGCCCCAGCATTTT
NA TRBJ2-1 TRBV2 NA CASSEDRGSYNEQFF TGTGCCAGCAGTGAAGATCGGGGATCTTACAATGAGCAGTTCTTC
TRBD1 TRBJ1-2 TRBV5-6 NA CASSTRTGVSGYTF TGTGCCAGCAGCACCCGTACAGGGGTCTCTGGCTACACCTTC
TRBD2 TRBJ2-1 TRBV7-9 NA CASSYDGLALNEQFF TGTGCCAGCAGCTACGACGGACTAGCGTTGAATGAGCAGTTCTTC
NA TRBJ1-5 TRBV29-1 NA CSVHDGSNQPQHF TGCAGCGTCCATGACGGTAGCAATCAGCCCCAGCATTTT
TRBD1 TRBJ1-2 TRBV4-1 NA CASSQALRTGDYGYTF TGCGCCAGCAGCCAAGCCCTTCGGACAGGGGACTATGGCTACACCTTC
NA TRBJ1-6 TRBV7-7 NA CASRESYNSPLHF TGTGCCAGCAGAGAATCCTATAATTCACCCCTCCACTTT
NA TRBJ1-5 TRBV6-4 NA CASSWTENQPQHF TGTGCCAGCAGTTGGACAGAAAATCAGCCCCAGCATTTT
NA TRBJ1-1 TRBV5-1 NA CASSFAGGSTEAFF TGCGCCAGCAGCTTTGCCGGGGGAAGCACTGAAGCTTTCTTT
NA TRBJ2-3 TRBV7-2 once CASSLSKGDTQYF TGTGCCAGCAGCTTATCCAAGGGAGATACGCAGTATTTT
NA TRBJ2-7 TRBV7-8 NA CASSLGVSGYEQYF TGTGCCAGCAGCTTAGGAGTCTCGGGGTACGAGCAGTACTTC
TRBD1 TRBJ1-4 TRBV5-4 NA CASSVGQNRGSELFF TGTGCCAGCAGCGTGGGTCAGAACAGGGGATCGGAACTGTTTTTT
TRBD2 TRBJ2-3 TRBV19 NA CASSPRLAGVVGTDTQYF TGTGCCAGTAGCCCCCGTCTAGCGGGAGTCGTTGGCACAGATACGCAGTATTTT
NA TRBJ2-2 TRBV28 NA CASSFWVGTIVAGELFF TGTGCCAGCAGTTTTTGGGTAGGAACGATAGTCGCCGGGGAGCTGTTTTTT
NA TRBJ2-1 TRBV7-2 once CASSQDYSSYNEQFF TGTGCCAGCAGCCAAGATTATAGCTCCTACAATGAGCAGTTCTTC
NA TRBJ1-3 TRBV27 NA CASSARQGIFSGNTIYF TGTGCCAGCAGTGCGCGCCAGGGGATCTTCTCTGGAAACACCATATATTTT
NA TRBJ1-4 TRBV19 NA CASSIIGRATNEKLFF TGTGCCAGTAGTATAATAGGCAGAGCAACTAATGAAAAACTGTTTTTT
TRBD1 TRBJ2-1 TRBV6-5 NA CASSSGQGAPNEQFF TGTGCCAGCAGTTCGGGACAGGGGGCCCCCAATGAGCAGTTCTTC
NA TRBJ2-3 TRBV20-1 few CSSFRQDTQYF TGCTCTAGCTTTCGACAGGATACGCAGTATTTT
TRBD2 TRBJ2-2 TRBV24-1 once CATSDGRAGGHTGELFF TGTGCCACCAGTGATGGGAGGGCGGGGGGACACACCGGGGAGCTGTTTTTT
NA TRBJ1-3 TRBV4-1 NA CASSQDVGYSGNTIYF TGCGCCAGCAGCCAAGATGTCGGCTACTCTGGAAACACCATATATTTT
NA TRBJ1-2 TRBV20-1 NA CSASEGYGYTF TGCAGTGCTAGTGAGGGTTATGGCTACACCTTC
NA TRBJ2-7 TRBV27 NA CASRRTANSYEQYF TGTGCCAGCAGACGGACGGCAAACTCCTACGAGCAGTACTTC
NA TRBJ1-3 TRBV2 NA CASKTGGNTIYF TGTGCCAGCAAAACGGGTGGAAACACCATATATTTT
TRBD1 TRBJ2-1 TRBV6-5 NA CASGGQAGIEQFF TGTGCCAGCGGCGGACAGGCAGGGATTGAGCAGTTCTTC
TRBD1 TRBJ1-5 TRBV6-5 NA CASSLGQGGNQPQHF TGTGCCAGCAGTCTGGGACAGGGAGGCAATCAGCCCCAGCATTTT